This T cell receptor (beta chain) was captured by sequencing in a study of shared clonotypes between healthy human individuals. Study conclusions and caveats: Non-shared clonotypes showed lower generation probabilities than clonotypes common to all four donors.

Worth noting for this clone: Antigen unknown.

Execution of the assay was at deep level. TCRdb's table, derived via immunoSEQ multiplex PCR, lists solely in-frame clones and lacks some. This table has roughly 650,000 clones, roughly 96% appearing once. CDR1 is SNHLY and CDR2 is FYNNEI in the germline V gene. V was shortened by 3 bases and J by 0 bases, with 6 bases between the two germline ends. This CDR3 contains 13 residues. Only CD45RO-negative cells positively selected for CCR7 counted as naive CD8 cells, so terminally differentiated effector memory CD45RA+ cells were excluded. This receptor was obtained from a woman in her twenties or thirties in good health. This chain links TRBV2 with TRBJ2-7, with D possibly TRBD1 on 6 matching bases. The sequenced sample was naive CD8+ T cells sorted from blood. The CDR3 sequence is CASSEDSSYEQYF. The CDR3 region has the DNA TGTGCCAGCAGTGAGGACAGCTCCTACGAGCAGTACTTC. Together with reference TRBV2 and TRBJ2-7, the CDR3 gives the full variable domain: EPEVTQTPSHQVTQMGQEVILRCVPISNHLYFYWYRQILGQKVEFLVSFYNNEISEKSEIFDDQFSVERPDGSNFTLKIRSTKLEDSAMYFCASSEDSSYEQYFGPGTRLTVT.